This entry lists 17 T cell receptor beta chains sequenced from one sample in a study of blood T cells in healthy people across ages. Primers used in a second PCR of roughly 6 to 11 cycles were a sample-barcoded 5' primer and a J-beta primer mix. Via MiXCR, TCRdb re-called the 5' RACE reads, giving one row per CDR3 protein. Among roughly 1.5 million distinct CDR3 sequences listed, roughly 43% were seen once. Input material: blood. Receptors were obtained from a woman under 30 in good health.

This clonotype has a handful of counts. The CDR3 DNA reads as TGTGCCAGCAGCTCAACAGGGGTTTGGTCACCCCTCCACTTT. Protein sequence: CASSSTGVWSPLHF. The J gene is TRBJ1-6, the V gene TRBV13, with 7 bases matching TRBD1. The CDR3 runs 14 residues. The V and J ends lost 4 bases and 10 bases, in that order; junction bases with no gene match: 7. Germline V gives CDR1 PRHDT, CDR2 FYEKMQ (reference sequence). The variable domain in full, with the rest retrieved from reference TRBV13 and TRBJ1-6, is AAGVIQSPRHLIKEKRETATLKCYPIPRHDTVYWYQQGPGQDPQFLISFYEKMQSDKGSIPDRFSAQQFSDYHSELNMSSLELGDSALYFCASSSTGVWSPLHFGNGTRLTVT.

J is TRBJ2-5 and V is TRBV7-2; perhaps TRBD2 as D (6 bases). There are 18 residues in the CDR3. V lost 3 bases to trimming and J lost 0 bases, with 20 bases between them. Germline loops: CDR1 SGHTA, CDR2 FQGNSA. The CDR3 sequence is CASSLDGRGLLYQETQYF. CDR3 coding DNA: TGTGCCAGCAGCTTGGATGGTAGGGGACTTTTGTACCAAGAGACCCAGTACTTC.

The rearrangement uses TRBV7-2 and TRBJ1-2; unclear D gene. In germline, CDR1 is SGHTA, CDR2 FQGNSA. V was pared by 1 base and J by 4 bases, with 10 bases between. CDR3 size: 14 residues. The CDR3 DNA reads TGTGCCAGCAGCTTAGGTGGGGTCATCTATGGCTACACCTTC. Amino acids: CASSLGGVIYGYTF.

This rearrangement joins TRBV5-5 to TRBJ1-1; D is uncertain. Germline V gene data show CDR1 as SGHKS and CDR2 as YYEKEE (reference sequence). The V gene lost 3 bases and the J gene lost 7 bases, with 13 bases spanning the gap. CDR3 length: 13 residues. The CDR3 DNA sequence: TGTGCCAGCAGCTGGGTAGGACCGGGTGAAGCTTTCTTT. Amino acids: CASSWVGPGEAFF.

The chain employs TRBV11-2 and TRBJ2-3; 7 bases agree with TRBD2. The CDR3 is made up of 16 amino acids. J was trimmed by 0 bases and V by 6 bases; bases with no gene match: 9. Germline V lookup: CDR1 SGHAT, CDR2 FQNNGV. CDR3 sequence: CASRLRLAASTDTQYF. The CDR3 DNA follows: TGTGCCAGCAGGCTTCGACTAGCAGCTAGCACAGATACGCAGTATTTT.

This CDR3 is CASSLVNLANNEQFF. The CDR3 region has the DNA TGTGCCAGCAGCTTAGTAAATCTAGCTAACAATGAGCAGTTCTTC. The rearrangement joins TRBV7-2 to TRBJ2-1; D might be TRBD2 (5 bases). The CDR3 has 15 amino acids. Germline CDR1 is SGHTA and CDR2 is FQGNSA. V was clipped by 1 base and J by 5 bases, with 12 bases between them.

In DNA form, the CDR3 reads TGTGCCAGCAGCCCGACTAGCGTCGCAGATACGCAGTATTTT. Protein: CASSPTSVADTQYF. This rearrangement joins TRBV4-2 to TRBJ2-3; 8 positions match TRBD2. CDR1 is LGHNA, CDR2 YNFKEQ, per germline. The CDR3 is 14 amino acids. The J segment lost 4 bases and the V segment lost 4 bases, leaving 4 bases of the junction unmatched.

This clonotype showed up many times. The chain combines TRBV29-1 with TRBJ2-7, with 8 bases matching TRBD1. The CDR3 has 12 amino acids. V lost 4 bases, J lost 2 bases, and 1 base stayed unmatched. Germline CDR1 SQVTM, CDR2 ANQGSEA. CDR3: CSVGTGPYEQYF. DNA for the CDR3: TGCAGCGTTGGGACAGGGCCCTACGAGCAGTACTTC.

CDR3 residues: CASSQDGPGLGYEQYF. In DNA form, the CDR3 reads TGCGCCAGCAGCCAAGATGGGCCGGGACTGGGGTACGAGCAGTACTTC. The chain employs TRBV4-1 and TRBJ2-7, with D maybe TRBD2 (6 bases). Between the trimmed V and J ends, which lost 0 bases and 4 bases, there was a span of 16 bases. Germline CDR1 MGHRA, CDR2 YSYEKL. The CDR3 runs to 16 residues.

This clonotype was seen a few times. The chain carries TRBV6-1 and TRBJ2-1; TRBD1 might be the D (7 bases). This CDR3 has 15 residues. Trimming took off 1 base at V and 7 bases at J, with 14 bases between the two ends. Per germline, CDR1 MNHNS and CDR2 SASEGT. CDR3 protein: CASSEGPRGRNEQFF. CDR3 in DNA: TGTGCCAGCAGTGAAGGTCCCAGGGGGAGGAATGAGCAGTTCTTC.

This clonotype was counted between two and nine times. V is TRBV6-2 or TRBV6-3 and J is TRBJ1-6; TRBD1 aligns across 7 bases. Looked up from germline, CDR1 is MNHEY and CDR2 is SVGEGT. This CDR3 has 14 amino acids. V trimming: 5 bases; J trimming: 7 bases; junction bases outside the gene matches: 5. CDR3 region: CASSRTGINSPLHF. In DNA, the CDR3 is TGTGCCAGCAGTCGGACAGGCATCAATTCACCCCTCCACTTT.

This clonotype is a singleton in its sample. The rearrangement uses TRBV19 and TRBJ2-1, with D perhaps assigned TRBD1 or TRBD2 (7 bases each). Germline V gives CDR1 LNHDA, CDR2 SQIVND (reference sequence). With 7 bases removed from V and 9 bases from J, the gap between germline ends came to 16 bases. The CDR3 contains 13 residues. The CDR3 is CASTSGGQPEQFF. CDR3 nucleotide sequence: TGTGCCAGTACCTCGGGGGGACAGCCTGAGCAGTTCTTC.

Many counts were recorded for this clonotype. The chain joins TRBV27 to TRBJ2-3; no reliable D call. Trimming stripped 1 base from V and 4 bases from J, with 9 bases between. The germline V gene has CDR1 MNHEY and CDR2 SMNVEV (reference sequence). This CDR3 spans 14 amino acids. The CDR3, as DNA: TGTGCCAGCAGTTTATGGCAGCCCCCAGATACGCAGTATTTT. It codes for CASSLWQPPDTQYF.

This chain connects TRBV12-3 or TRBV12-4 to TRBJ2-3; 11 nucleotides agree with TRBD2. The V segment lost 2 bases and the J segment 4 bases; nucleotides outside the gene matches: 5. The CDR3 is 16 amino acids. The CDR3 DNA reads TGTGCCAGCAGTTTATTATCTAGCGGGAGGCCAGATACGCAGTATTTT. Its protein is CASSLLSSGRPDTQYF.

This clonotype was counted only a few times. This rearrangement joins TRBV4-2 to TRBJ2-1; D gene ambiguous. The germline V gene encodes CDR1 LGHNA and CDR2 YNFKEQ. The CDR3 length is 14 residues. The V and J ends lost 1 base and 8 bases respectively, with 12 bases between them. The CDR3 reads CASSQAARWHEQFF. As DNA, the CDR3 is TGTGCCAGCAGCCAAGCGGCTCGTTGGCATGAGCAGTTCTTC.

The table lists this clonotype with a few counts. The chain has TRBV7-2 and TRBJ1-2; D gene uncertain. The V gene's germline CDR1 is SGHTA and CDR2 FQGNSA. The CDR3 is made up of 14 amino acids. Trimming took 2 bases from V and 4 from J, leaving 11 bases between them. CDR3 sequence reads: CASSLISFGYGYTF. DNA of the CDR3: TGTGCCAGCAGCTTAATCAGTTTCGGCTATGGCTACACCTTC. The complete variable domain, with remaining parts taken from reference TRBV7-2 and TRBJ1-2, reads GAGVSQSPSNKVTEKGKDVELRCDPISGHTALYWYRQSLGQGLEFLIYFQGNSAPDKSGLPSDRFSAERTGGSVSTLTIQRTQQEDSAVYLCASSLISFGYGYTFGSGTRLTVV.

This clonotype turned up a few times. V is TRBV12-3 or TRBV12-4 and J is TRBJ1-2; 10 nucleotides agree with TRBD1. The CDR3 extends over 14 amino acids. J gave up 8 bases and V 2 bases, and 5 bases lay outside the gene matches. The CDR3 DNA reads TGTGCCAGCAGTTTAACCGGGACAGGGGACGGCTACACCTTC. Protein sequence: CASSLTGTGDGYTF.